The 11 T cell receptor beta chains below all came from one sample that was sequenced in a study of shared clonotypes between healthy human individuals (dated by TCRdb to 2020 to 2022). Library preparation was by the immunoSEQ multiplex PCR assay. The clones in this table, taken by TCRdb from immuneACCESS, are in-frame only. Not every clone is retained; where verified, under half of the shortfall comes from an unresolved V gene, and the cause of the rest is unknown. The sample records fewer than 1.6 million clones, approximately 98.5% of which are singletons. The ten top clones hold roughly 0.35% of the sample. The sequencing input was naive CD4+ T cells sorted from blood. Taken with the paper, the label for cell subset or site translates to: CD45RA+ positively selected. These receptors all come from a young man in good health.

V and J are TRBV19 and TRBJ2-7; 7 bases agree with TRBD1. The germline CDR1 and CDR2 sequences are LNHDA and SQIVND (reference sequence). The CDR3 is 16 residues long. V trimming: 1 base; J trimming: 0 bases; junction bases outside the gene matches: 6. CDR3 residues: CASSIAGGTPSYEQYF. CDR3 nucleotide sequence: TGTGCCAGTAGTATAGCAGGGGGAACACCCTCCTACGAGCAGTACTTC.

With regard to this clone: Other DNA variants within this sample encode the same CDR3. The chain links TRBV28 to TRBJ1-1, with D possibly matching TRBD1 (5 bases). Germline values: CDR1 MDHEN, CDR2 SYDVKM. Trimming removed 6 bases from V and 3 bases from J, with 8 bases in between. The CDR3 length is 12 residues. The CDR3 loop reads CASSSGDTEAFF. The CDR3 DNA sequence: TGTGCCAGCAGCTCGGGGGACACTGAAGCTTTCTTT.

The chain employs TRBV29-1 and TRBJ2-5; 7 bases are shared with TRBD2. J lost 7 bases, V lost 2 bases, and 10 bases had no gene match. Germline V gene lookup returns CDR1 SQVTM and CDR2 ANQGSEA. This CDR3 has 14 amino acids. CDR3 loop: CSVESGTTYVTQYF. The DNA of the CDR3 is TGCAGCGTTGAATCAGGGACTACCTACGTGACCCAGTACTTC. The variable domain in full, completed from reference TRBV29-1 and TRBJ2-5, reads SAVISQKPSRDICQRGTSLTIQCQVDSQVTMMFWYRQQPGQSLTLIATANQGSEATYESGFVIDKFPISRPNLTFSTLTVSNMSPEDSSIYLCSVESGTTYVTQYFGPGTRLLVL.

The V call is TRBV7-2, the J call TRBJ2-1; no clear D gene. The ends were cut back, 5 bases at V and 8 bases at J, with 10 bases in the middle. The CDR3 has 12 residues. CDR1 is SGHTA, CDR2 FQGNSA, per germline. The chain's CDR3 is CASSLTWDEQFF. The CDR3 DNA follows: TGTGCCAGCAGCCTGACTTGGGATGAGCAGTTCTTC.

Worth noting for this clone: This same CDR3 is encoded by further DNA sequences in the sample. The chain has TRBV18 and TRBJ2-7, with 7 positions matching TRBD1. The length of the CDR3 is 12 residues. Trimming at V came to 6 bases and at J to 3 bases, leaving 2 bases not matched to a gene. Germline values: CDR1 KGHSH, CDR2 LQKENI. The CDR3 nucleotides are TGTGCCAGCTCCCGGGACAGCTACGAGCAGTACTTC. It encodes CASSRDSYEQYF.

This chain links TRBV5-1 with TRBJ1-2; maybe TRBD1 (5 bases). The CDR3 sequence is 17 residues long. The germline V gene has CDR1 SGHRS and CDR2 YFSETQ. The V end lost 0 bases, the J end lost 4 bases, and 19 bases lay between the germline ends. CDR3 bases: TGCGCCAGCAGCTTGGAGGGTACGGGGGTCCTTTTCTATGGCTACACCTTC. The encoded protein is CASSLEGTGVLFYGYTF.

The chain couples TRBV30 to TRBJ1-2; TRBD1 might be the D (5 bases). The V and J ends lost 3 bases and 1 base respectively, with 9 bases between them. This CDR3 comprises 13 residues. Germline V gives CDR1 GTSNPN, CDR2 SVGIG (reference sequence). The CDR3 here is CAWSSGHNYGYTF. Here the CDR3 DNA reads TGTGCCTGGAGCTCAGGGCATAACTATGGCTACACCTTC. Supplemented by reference TRBV30 and TRBJ1-2, the full variable domain reads SQTIHQWPATLVQPVGSPLSLECTVEGTSNPNLYWYRQAAGRGLQLLFYSVGIGQISSEVPQNLSASRPQDRQFILSSKKLLLSDSGFYLCAWSSGHNYGYTFGSGTRLTVV.

CDR3 sequence (DNA): TGTGCCAGCAGTTTTAGGACATCTGAAAAACTGTTTTTT. It is translated as CASSFRTSEKLFF. The chain recombines TRBV27 with TRBJ1-4; D may be TRBD1 (5 bases). V dropped 3 bases and J dropped 7 bases, with 9 bases sitting between them. Germline values: CDR1 MNHEY, CDR2 SMNVEV (reference sequence). This CDR3 has 13 residues.

The V call is TRBV2, the J call TRBJ2-1; D is perhaps TRBD1 (5 bases). There are 14 residues in the CDR3. Germline CDR1 is SNHLY and CDR2 is FYNNEI. Between the trimmed V and J ends, which lost 6 bases and 2 bases, there was a span of 11 bases. CDR3 DNA sequence: TGTGCCAGCAGCGCAGGGATGGCCTACAATGAGCAGTTCTTC. Translation gives CASSAGMAYNEQFF.

This chain uses TRBV7-9 with TRBJ2-7; TRBD1 agrees at 9 bases. After removal of 5 bases from V and 5 bases from J, the junction contained 10 bases not matched to a gene. Germline V gene data show CDR1 as SEHNR and CDR2 as FQNEAQ (reference sequence). The CDR3 has 15 amino acids. The CDR3 sequence is CASSPWGQGAHEQYF. In DNA form, the CDR3 reads TGTGCCAGCAGCCCATGGGGACAGGGAGCCCACGAGCAGTACTTC.

This clone was detected once. The CDR3 DNA is TGTGCCAGCTCACCACACGGGGGTACCTACGAGCAGTACTTC. Its protein product is CASSPHGGTYEQYF. The chain is built from TRBV18 and TRBJ2-7; perhaps TRBD2 as D (6 bases). The ends were cut back, 1 base at V and 2 bases at J, with 9 bases in the middle. The CDR3 has 14 amino acids. Germline V gene data show CDR1 as KGHSH and CDR2 as LQKENI. The full variable domain, its missing parts supplied by reference TRBV18 and TRBJ2-7, is NAGVMQNPRHLVRRRGQEARLRCSPMKGHSHVYWYRQLPEEGLKFMVYLQKENIIDESGMPKERFSAEFPKEGPSILRIQQVVRGDSAAYFCASSPHGGTYEQYFGPGTRLTVT.